These 31 T cell receptor beta chains share one sample of origin, sequenced in a study of early T cells in non-severe SARS-CoV-2 infection. A single record per CDR3 protein comes from TCRdb applying MiXCR to the 5' RACE reads. The sample carries 25,000 to 30,000 distinct CDR3 sequences, about 4% recorded once. Material for sequencing was whole blood. The source of these receptors is an adult who was a healthcare worker with PCR-confirmed SARS-CoV-2 infection or an uninfected control (not recorded which).

This clonotype was detected ten times or more. This rearrangement joins TRBV20-1 to TRBJ2-5; D unresolved. The CDR3 is 13 residues long. Germline CDR1 reads DFQATT; CDR2 reads SNEGSKA (reference sequence). Deletions cut 3 bases from V and 3 bases from J, with 11 bases between. As DNA, the CDR3 is TGCAGTGCTAGGGACCGACTGGAAGAGACCCAGTACTTC. Encoded protein: CSARDRLEETQYF.

In its sample, this clonotype was seen many times. The chain joins TRBV12-3 or TRBV12-4 to TRBJ2-7, with D possibly being TRBD2 (5 bases). The CDR3 is 12 residues long. V gave up 6 bases and J gave up 4 bases, with 10 bases separating them. This CDR3 is CASSITSYEQYF. Written as DNA, the CDR3 is TGTGCCAGCAGCATTACTAGTTACGAGCAGTACTTC.

This clonotype has ten or more counts. The rearrangement links TRBV28 to TRBJ1-1; possibly TRBD1 for D (6 bases). The V gene's germline CDR1 is MDHEN and CDR2 SYDVKM. This CDR3 has 18 residues. With 1 base removed from V and 1 base from J, the gap between germline ends came to 19 bases. In DNA, the CDR3 is TGTGCCAGCAGTTTATCGTACAGGGTGGGGGTTCGGAACACTGAAGCTTTCTTT. Translation: CASSLSYRVGVRNTEAFF.

This clonotype has more than one count but fewer than ten. The chain recombines TRBV5-1 with TRBJ1-1; the D is unclear. Trimming removed 4 bases at V and 0 bases at J, with 7 bases between. The CDR3 spans 13 residues. Germline values: CDR1 SGHRS, CDR2 YFSETQ. The CDR3 sequence is CASSGSMNTEAFF. For the CDR3, the DNA is TGCGCCAGCAGCGGGTCGATGAACACTGAAGCTTTCTTT.

This clonotype was seen a handful of times. The chain employs TRBV6-5 and TRBJ1-4; 7 positions match TRBD1. The V gene end was trimmed by 2 bases and the J gene end by 8 bases; junction bases not matched to a gene: 5. CDR1 and CDR2 from the germline V gene are MNHEY and SVGAGI. This CDR3 spans 14 amino acids. The DNA of the CDR3 is TGTGCCAGCAGTTACACGGGACAGAAGGAAAAACTGTTTTTT. Its protein is CASSYTGQKEKLFF.

This clonotype was seen repeatedly, ten times or more. V and J are TRBV5-5 and TRBJ1-5; 7 bases agree with TRBD1. J lost 1 base, V lost 2 bases, and 6 bases had no gene match. Germline CDR1 is SGHKS and CDR2 is YYEKEE (reference sequence). The CDR3 runs to 16 residues. The CDR3 DNA is TGTGCCAGCAGCTTTCTTCAGGGGGGGAGCAATCAGCCCCAGCATTTT. Its translation is CASSFLQGGSNQPQHF. The full variable domain, rest sourced from reference TRBV5-5 and TRBJ1-5, is DAGVTQSPTHLIKTRGQQVTLRCSPISGHKSVSWYQQVLGQGPQFIFQYYEKEERGRGNFPDRFSARQFPNYSSELNVNALLLGDSALYLCASSFLQGGSNQPQHFGDGTRLSIL.

This clonotype was detected many times. The V and J genes are TRBV6-2 or TRBV6-3 and TRBJ2-7, with a possible D match to TRBD2 (5 bases). Germline CDR1 and CDR2: MNHEY and SVGEGT. V was pared by 6 bases and J by 0 bases, with 15 bases between. The CDR3 length is 15 residues. CDR3 loop: CASSLTLASSYEQYF. The CDR3 nucleotides read TGTGCCAGCAGCTTAACCCTAGCCAGCTCCTACGAGCAGTACTTC.

By sample fraction, this clonotype is medium-sized. The genes are TRBV7-2 and TRBJ2-1, with 8 nucleotides matching TRBD1. The germline V gene has CDR1 SGHTA and CDR2 FQGNSA. The CDR3 has 15 residues. V trimming: 5 bases; J trimming: 9 bases; junction bases outside the gene matches: 12. The CDR3 loop is CASSPRGQGRGEQFF. DNA of the CDR3: TGTGCCAGCAGCCCACGAGGACAGGGCCGAGGTGAGCAGTTCTTC.

The rearrangement links TRBV6-2 or TRBV6-3 to TRBJ2-4, with TRBD2 as a possible D gene (5 bases). The CDR3 consists of 11 residues. The V end was cut by 2 bases, the J end by 12 bases, with 8 bases between. Germline values: CDR1 MNHEY, CDR2 SVGEGT. CDR3 bases: TGTGCCAGCAGTTACGGGGAGTCTCAGTACTTC. This codes for CASSYGESQYF.

This clonotype appeared many times. The chain couples TRBV20-1 to TRBJ2-1; D remains ambiguous. The CDR3 is made up of 11 amino acids. V was trimmed by 7 bases and J by 7 bases, leaving 11 bases between them. Germline V gene lookup returns CDR1 DFQATT and CDR2 SNEGSKA (reference sequence). CDR3 sequence: CSVKGLNEQFF. The CDR3 DNA reads TGCAGTGTCAAGGGTCTGAATGAGCAGTTCTTC.

V usage is TRBV5-5 and J usage is TRBJ2-6; D possibly corresponds to TRBD1 (5 bases). Trimming shortened V by 0 bases and J by 0 bases, and 7 bases separated the two germline ends. The germline CDR1 and CDR2 sequences are SGHKS and YYEKEE (reference sequence). CDR3 size: 16 residues. This CDR3 reads CASSLADSSGANVLTF. In DNA, the CDR3 is TGTGCCAGCAGCTTGGCCGACAGCTCTGGGGCCAACGTCCTGACTTTC.

There are a few counts of this clonotype. The chain joins TRBV7-9 to TRBJ1-5, with 11 bases lining up with TRBD1. There are 18 residues in the CDR3. J gave up 4 bases and V 1 base, and 9 bases lay outside the gene matches. The germline CDR1 and CDR2 sequences are SEHNR and FQNEAQ (reference sequence). In DNA form, the CDR3 reads TGTGCCAGCAGCTTAGAGATAGGGACAGGGGGAGCGAATCAGCCCCAGCATTTT. Encoded protein: CASSLEIGTGGANQPQHF. The full variable domain, in which reference TRBV7-9 and TRBJ1-5 provide the parts outside the CDR3, is DTGVSQNPRHKITKRGQNVTFRCDPISEHNRLYWYRQTLGQGPEFLTYFQNEAQLEKSRLLSDRFSAERPKGSFSTLEIQRTEQGDSAMYLCASSLEIGTGGANQPQHFGDGTRLSIL.

This clonotype came up a few times. The rearrangement uses TRBV14 and TRBJ2-1; D assignment may be TRBD1 or TRBD2 (6 bases each). This CDR3 spans 16 amino acids. V lost 4 bases and J lost 5, with 18 bases in between. The germline gives CDR1 SGHDN, CDR2 FVKESK. The CDR3 DNA reads TGTGCCAGCAGCCTCGCCGGGGGCGGTCCCCACAATGAGCAGTTCTTC. Its protein is CASSLAGGGPHNEQFF.

This clonotype was found many times. The J gene is TRBJ2-7, the V gene TRBV5-1; the D call may be TRBD1 or TRBD2 (5 bases each). Germline V gene sequence: CDR1 SGHRS, CDR2 YFSETQ. The CDR3 sequence is 14 residues long. V was cut by 2 bases and J by 4 bases, with 13 bases left in between. CDR3 sequence (DNA): TGCGCCAGCAGCTTCGACAGTACGGGGTACGAGCAGTACTTC. Translated: CASSFDSTGYEQYF. Full variable domain (missing parts from reference TRBV5-1 and TRBJ2-7): KAGVTQTPRYLIKTRGQQVTLSCSPISGHRSVSWYQQTPGQGLQFLFEYFSETQRNKGNFPGRFSGRQFSNSRSEMNVSTLELGDSALYLCASSFDSTGYEQYFGPGTRLTVT.

The table lists this clonotype with many counts. V and J are TRBV28 and TRBJ2-5, with D perhaps matching TRBD1 or TRBD2 (5 bases each). Trimming pared 4 bases from V and 5 bases from J, leaving 20 bases between. The CDR3 length is 16 residues. The germline CDR1 and CDR2 sequences are MDHEN and SYDVKM. The DNA of the CDR3 is TGTGCCAGCAGTTCCACCGGTCGAGGGGTTGGGGAGACCCAGTACTTC. This translates into CASSSTGRGVGETQYF.

Ten or more counts support this clonotype. The chain carries TRBV6-4 and TRBJ2-2, with D perhaps TRBD1 (5 bases). CDR1 is MRHNA and CDR2 is SNTAGT in the germline V gene. CDR3 size: 15 residues. Trimming pared 6 bases from V and 1 base from J, leaving 12 bases between. The CDR3 nucleotides read TGTGCCAGCAGCGACAGAACCGGGAACACCGGGGAGCTGTTTTTT. It translates to CASSDRTGNTGELFF.

The chain links TRBV6-1 to TRBJ2-1; no definite D call. V dropped 2 bases and J dropped 8 bases, with 7 bases sitting between them. The CDR3 extends over 12 amino acids. Germline CDR1 reads MNHNS; CDR2 reads SASEGT. The CDR3 here is CASSENPYEQFF. The CDR3 DNA is TGTGCCAGCAGTGAAAACCCCTATGAGCAGTTCTTC.

The chain joins TRBV29-1 to TRBJ2-7, with a tentative D call TRBD2 (6 bases). Trimming took 2 bases from V and 1 from J, leaving 12 bases between them. The V gene's germline CDR1 is SQVTM and CDR2 ANQGSEA. The CDR3 spans 14 residues. This CDR3 is CSVEMKEGSYEQYF. DNA for the CDR3: TGCAGCGTTGAAATGAAGGAGGGATCCTACGAGCAGTACTTC.

This clonotype was counted ten times or more. This chain links TRBV7-7 with TRBJ2-1; the match to TRBD2 covers 7 bases. The CDR3 length is 15 residues. The germline V gene encodes CDR1 SSHAT and CDR2 FNYEAQ (reference sequence). V was pared by 5 bases and J by 3 bases, with 7 bases of the junction left unmatched. CDR3 protein: CASSIGLADYNEQFF. The DNA for the CDR3 is TGTGCCAGCAGCATCGGGCTAGCGGACTACAATGAGCAGTTCTTC.

This clonotype has at least ten counts. This sequence joins TRBV5-4 and TRBJ2-1, with 9 bases lining up with TRBD2. The V gene end was trimmed by 4 bases and the J gene end by 7 bases; junction bases not matched to a gene: 12. The germline V gene encodes CDR1 SGHNT and CDR2 YYREEE (reference sequence). The CDR3 loop spans 16 amino acids. In DNA, the CDR3 is TGTGCCAGCAGCGCGGACCTAGCGGGAACTAAGAATGAGCAGTTCTTC. Protein: CASSADLAGTKNEQFF.

At least ten counts were recorded for this clonotype. J is TRBJ2-5 and V is TRBV27, with a tentative D call TRBD1 (5 bases). Germline CDR1 and CDR2: MNHEY and SMNVEV (reference sequence). The V end was cut by 3 bases, the J end by 0 bases, with 8 bases between. The CDR3 contains 14 residues. The CDR3 here is CASSFLTDQETQYF. CDR3 nucleotides: TGTGCCAGCAGTTTTCTGACAGACCAAGAGACCCAGTACTTC.

In its sample, this clonotype was seen many times. The CDR3 bases are TGTGCCAGCAGCTTAGTTCCGGGAGGCAGCTCTGGGGCCAACGTCCTGACTTTC. This gives the protein CASSLVPGGSSGANVLTF. This chain uses TRBV7-2 with TRBJ2-6, with TRBD2 identical over 7 bases. CDR3 length equals 18 residues. CDR1 and CDR2 from the germline V gene are SGHTA and FQGNSA. J gave up 0 bases and V 1 base, and 6 bases lay outside the gene matches. Complete variable domain (other parts from reference TRBV7-2 and TRBJ2-6): GAGVSQSPSNKVTEKGKDVELRCDPISGHTALYWYRQSLGQGLEFLIYFQGNSAPDKSGLPSDRFSAERTGGSVSTLTIQRTQQEDSAVYLCASSLVPGGSSGANVLTFGAGSRLTVL.

This clonotype was counted at least ten times. The V gene is TRBV27, the J gene TRBJ2-7; D uncertain. CDR3 size: 13 residues. CDR1 and CDR2 from the germline V gene are MNHEY and SMNVEV (reference sequence). The V end lost 6 bases, the J end lost 7 bases, and 16 bases lay between the germline ends. The CDR3, as DNA: TGTGCCAGCAGCCGAGGCGCGCTAGGAGAGCAGTACTTC. This sequence encodes CASSRGALGEQYF.

This clonotype was seen a handful of times. The chain has TRBV12-3 or TRBV12-4 and TRBJ1-4; 7 positions agree with TRBD1. J was trimmed by 3 bases and V by 5 bases; bases with no gene match: 6. This CDR3 region has 15 residues. CDR3 amino acids: CASSLTGVANEKLFF. The CDR3 DNA reads as TGTGCCAGCAGTCTCACAGGGGTCGCTAATGAAAAACTGTTTTTT.

V gene TRBV6-2 or TRBV6-3 combines with J gene TRBJ2-2; 7 bases match TRBD1. Germline-derived CDR1 and CDR2 are MNHEY and SVGEGT. V shed 6 bases, J shed 1 base, and the junction held 5 bases outside the gene matches. The CDR3 consists of 15 residues. CDR3: CASRPRDRNTGELFF. CDR3 DNA sequence: TGTGCCAGCAGACCCCGGGACAGGAACACCGGGGAGCTGTTTTTT.

Ten or more counts support this clonotype. The chain recombines TRBV5-1 with TRBJ1-1; D call uncertain. The CDR3 length is 14 residues. Per the germline V gene, CDR1 is SGHRS and CDR2 is YFSETQ. V was trimmed by 3 bases and J by 0 bases, leaving 9 bases between them. The CDR3 spells CASSWREMNTEAFF. CDR3 bases: TGCGCCAGCAGCTGGAGGGAAATGAACACTGAAGCTTTCTTT.

This clonotype has a count of ten or more. V usage is TRBV7-2 and J usage is TRBJ2-2; TRBD2 agrees at 7 bases. Per the germline V gene, CDR1 is SGHTA and CDR2 is FQGNSA. The CDR3 has 15 amino acids. Trimming removed 5 bases from V and 4 bases from J; junction bases left unmatched: 7. This CDR3 reads CASSLRLAGTGELFF. CDR3 sequence (DNA): TGTGCCAGCAGCCTCCGATTAGCGGGCACCGGGGAGCTGTTTTTT. The entire variable domain, with the rest obtained from reference TRBV7-2 and TRBJ2-2, is as follows: GAGVSQSPSNKVTEKGKDVELRCDPISGHTALYWYRQSLGQGLEFLIYFQGNSAPDKSGLPSDRFSAERTGGSVSTLTIQRTQQEDSAVYLCASSLRLAGTGELFFGEGSRLTVL.

This clonotype was detected many times. The chain has TRBV5-1 and TRBJ2-7, with D possibly matching TRBD1 (5 bases). This CDR3 is 12 amino acids long. With 1 base removed from V and 4 bases from J, the gap between germline ends came to 6 bases. Looked up from germline, CDR1 is SGHRS and CDR2 is YFSETQ. The chain's CDR3 is CASSLQGYEQYF. CDR3 coding DNA: TGCGCCAGCAGCTTGCAGGGTTACGAGCAGTACTTC. The whole variable domain, filled in from reference TRBV5-1 and TRBJ2-7, reads KAGVTQTPRYLIKTRGQQVTLSCSPISGHRSVSWYQQTPGQGLQFLFEYFSETQRNKGNFPGRFSGRQFSNSRSEMNVSTLELGDSALYLCASSLQGYEQYFGPGTRLTVT.

This chain connects TRBV28 to TRBJ2-7; 12 positions match TRBD2. This CDR3 contains 17 residues. The germline CDR1 and CDR2 sequences are MDHEN and SYDVKM. Trimming took 3 bases from V and 0 from J; bases not matched to a gene: 6. The CDR3 nucleotides are TGTGCCAGCAGTTTCCCGAGGACTAGCGGGGCCTCCTACGAGCAGTACTTC. Translating gives CASSFPRTSGASYEQYF.

In this sample, this clonotype turned up many times. The CDR3 protein is CASSQYGTGQSHEQYF. The CDR3 coding sequence is TGTGCCAGCAGCCAATATGGGACAGGTCAGAGCCACGAGCAGTACTTC. V usage is TRBV5-5 and J usage is TRBJ2-7; TRBD1 matches at 8 bases. With V trimmed by 4 bases and J by 5 bases, 14 bases remained unmatched. The CDR3 totals 16 residues. CDR1 is SGHKS, CDR2 YYEKEE, per germline (reference sequence).

This clonotype was observed a few times. This chain joins TRBV20-1 and TRBJ1-2, with D hard to call. V lost 6 bases and J lost 5, with 19 bases in between. CDR3 length equals 14 residues. Germline CDR1 and CDR2: DFQATT and SNEGSKA (reference sequence). CDR3 in DNA: TGCAGTGCAACCCCGGACCCAACCGCATATGGCTACACCTTC. Translated, it gives CSATPDPTAYGYTF.